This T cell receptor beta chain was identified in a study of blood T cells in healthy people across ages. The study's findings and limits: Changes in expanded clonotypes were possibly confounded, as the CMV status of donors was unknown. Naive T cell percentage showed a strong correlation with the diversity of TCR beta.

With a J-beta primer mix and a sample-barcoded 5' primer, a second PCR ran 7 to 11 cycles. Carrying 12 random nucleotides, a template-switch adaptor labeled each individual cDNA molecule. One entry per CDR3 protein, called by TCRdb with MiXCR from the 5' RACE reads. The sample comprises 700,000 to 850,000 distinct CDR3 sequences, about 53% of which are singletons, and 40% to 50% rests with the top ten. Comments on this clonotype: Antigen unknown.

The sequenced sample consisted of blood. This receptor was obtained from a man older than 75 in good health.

The CDR3 region has the DNA TGTGCCACTTTGGCAGGGCAAAACTATGGCTACACCTTC. It is translated as CATLAGQNYGYTF. The chain carries TRBV10-3 and TRBJ1-2, with D perhaps TRBD1 (5 bases). The CDR3 contains 13 residues. Germline V lookup: CDR1 ENHRY, CDR2 SYGVKD. V was trimmed by 10 bases and J by 2 bases, leaving 14 bases between them.